The 27 T cell receptor beta chains below were found in one sample sequenced in a study of T-cell reconstitution after alpha-beta-depleted transplantation in children. The TCRbeta library incorporated unique molecular identifiers. TCRdb reprocessed the PCR reads via MiXCR and lists one record per CDR3 protein. The data contain around 380,000 distinct CDR3 sequences, 11% of them singletons. The sample was PBMCs from the stem cell graft donor, taken from the stem cell graft. These receptors originate from a human donor who donated a stem cell graft to a child with acute myeloid leukemia.

The chain couples TRBV20-1 to TRBJ2-3; either TRBD1 or TRBD2 may supply D (6 bases each). The germline CDR1 and CDR2 sequences are DFQATT and SNEGSKA (reference sequence). V lost 1 base, J lost 2 bases, and 16 bases lay in between. This CDR3 comprises 16 residues. The CDR3: CSARAFISGATDTQYF. For the CDR3, the DNA is TGCAGTGCTAGAGCTTTTATATCGGGGGCCACAGATACGCAGTATTTT.

V usage is TRBV27 and J usage is TRBJ1-2; D is possibly TRBD1 (6 bases). The germline gives CDR1 MNHEY, CDR2 SMNVEV (reference sequence). This CDR3 has 14 residues. Deletions cut 3 bases from V and 6 bases from J, with 14 bases between. The CDR3 here is CASSFRGAGDGYTF. DNA for the CDR3: TGTGCCAGCAGTTTCAGGGGCGCAGGGGATGGCTACACCTTC.

The J gene is TRBJ1-4, the V gene TRBV7-6; D gene unclear. The J call could be wrong; TRBJ2-2 is a better fit for the DNA end. The germline CDR1 and CDR2 sequences are SGHVS and FNYEAQ. CDR3 length equals 13 residues. The CDR3 reads CASSLDLAGELFF. CDR3 DNA: TGTGCCAGCAGCTTAGATTTGGCCGGGGAGCTGTTTTTT.

The table lists this clonotype with a few counts. The rearrangement joins TRBV15 to TRBJ1-3, with D unclear. This CDR3 contains 13 residues. V shed 6 bases and J shed 1 base, with 7 bases lying between them. Germline V gene lookup returns CDR1 LNHNV and CDR2 YYDKDF (reference sequence). DNA of the CDR3: TGTGCCACCAGGGTCTGGTCTGGAAACACCATATATTTT. Translated: CATRVWSGNTIYF.

The chain employs TRBV13 and TRBJ1-1, with D uncertain. This CDR3 region has 13 residues. Trimming pared 5 bases from V and 1 base from J, leaving 8 bases between. Germline CDR1 PRHDT, CDR2 FYEKMQ (reference sequence). The DNA for the CDR3 is TGTGCCAGCAGCCACGGACGGAACACTGAAGCTTTCTTT. Encoded protein: CASSHGRNTEAFF.

This clonotype was counted only a few times. The chain recombines TRBV5-1 with TRBJ2-7, with 12 bases identical to TRBD2. Germline V gene data show CDR1 as SGHRS and CDR2 as YFSETQ. The CDR3 totals 16 residues. The V and J ends lost 4 bases and 6 bases, in that order; junction bases with no gene match: 11. CDR3 coding DNA: TGCGCCAGCAGCGTACAACCTAGCGGGAGGGCCACCGAGCAGTACTTC. Translation gives CASSVQPSGRATEQYF.

This chain joins TRBV7-2 and TRBJ1-2; TRBD1 matches at 7 bases. The V gene end was trimmed by 5 bases and the J gene end by 7 bases; junction bases not matched to a gene: 7. The germline V gene has CDR1 SGHTA and CDR2 FQGNSA. This CDR3 spans 13 amino acids. The CDR3: CASSPGTEGGYTF. DNA for the CDR3: TGTGCCAGCAGCCCCGGGACAGAGGGTGGCTACACCTTC.

This clonotype was seen more than once but under ten times. The chain is built from TRBV10-3 and TRBJ1-6; D is undetermined. There are 13 residues in the CDR3. V was cut by 5 bases and J by 3 bases, with 5 bases left in between. The germline gives CDR1 ENHRY, CDR2 SYGVKD. CDR3 in amino acids: CAISSFYNSPLHF. As DNA, the CDR3 is TGTGCCATCAGTAGCTTCTATAATTCACCCCTCCACTTT.

This clonotype was observed a few times. The chain combines TRBV29-1 with TRBJ2-3, with 10 positions matching TRBD2. Per germline, CDR1 SQVTM and CDR2 ANQGSEA. There are 15 residues in the CDR3. V shed 8 bases and J 5 bases; nucleotides not matched to a gene: 13. CDR3 region: CSLTAGTSAGDTQYF. CDR3 DNA sequence: TGCAGCCTTACCGCCGGGACTAGCGCGGGAGATACGCAGTATTTT.

Here the CDR3 reads CSASKEAGALDEQFF. Here the CDR3 DNA reads TGCAGTGCTAGTAAAGAGGCGGGAGCTTTGGATGAGCAGTTCTTC. The chain joins TRBV20-1 to TRBJ2-1; 7 positions match TRBD2. The CDR3 consists of 15 residues. V gave up 3 bases and J gave up 8 bases; unmatched junction bases: 13. The germline gives CDR1 DFQATT, CDR2 SNEGSKA (reference sequence).

The genes are TRBV6-5 and TRBJ2-4, with D maybe TRBD2 (6 bases). Trimming pared 1 base from V and 6 bases from J, leaving 19 bases between. This CDR3 region has 17 residues. Germline CDR1 and CDR2: MNHEY and SVGAGI. The CDR3 loop is CASSYYGGQAPGNIQYF. CDR3 nucleotides: TGTGCCAGCAGTTACTATGGAGGGCAAGCGCCGGGAAACATTCAGTACTTC.

This clonotype was found many times. The chain carries TRBV18 and TRBJ2-2; D tentatively reads TRBD1 or TRBD2 (6 bases each). The V gene's germline CDR1 is KGHSH and CDR2 LQKENI. CDR3 length equals 13 residues. Trimming took off 3 bases at V and 7 bases at J, with 9 bases between the two ends. The CDR3 is CASSPEGVGELFF. The CDR3, as DNA: TGTGCCAGCTCACCGGAGGGGGTCGGGGAGCTGTTTTTT.

The rearrangement uses TRBV7-9 and TRBJ2-2, with a weak D call TRBD2 (6 bases). The V end was cut by 1 base, the J end by 9 bases, with 18 bases between. Germline V CDR1 and CDR2: SEHNR, FQNEAQ (reference sequence). This CDR3 has 16 residues. DNA for the CDR3: TGTGCCAGCAGCTTAGGAGTGGAGACTAGAAACTGGGAGCTGTTTTTT. Its translation: CASSLGVETRNWELFF.

This chain links TRBV7-2 with TRBJ2-7, with D possibly being TRBD2 (7 bases). V lost 2 bases to trimming and J lost 5 bases, with 16 bases between them. The V gene's germline CDR1 is SGHTA and CDR2 FQGNSA. The CDR3 is 15 residues long. CDR3 sequence reads: CASSLKGGGYNEQYF. In DNA, the CDR3 is TGTGCCAGCAGCTTAAAGGGGGGGGGCTACAACGAGCAGTACTTC.

This clonotype was detected only a few times. The chain carries TRBV5-6 and TRBJ2-7; 7 bases fit TRBD1. J gave up 2 bases and V 4 bases, and 6 bases lay outside the gene matches. The CDR3 has 14 residues. CDR1 is SGHDT and CDR2 is YYEEEE in the germline V gene. The CDR3 DNA follows: TGTGCCAGCAGCGGAAAAACAGGGGCCTACGAGCAGTACGTC. Amino acids: CASSGKTGAYEQYV.

This clonotype has a handful of counts. V and J are TRBV7-3 and TRBJ2-1, with D possibly TRBD2 on 6 matching bases. CDR3 length equals 16 residues. Germline CDR1 and CDR2: SGHTA and FQGTGA. Trimming removed 7 bases at V and 6 bases at J, with 22 bases between. In DNA, the CDR3 is TGTGCCAGCACCCCCACCGGAACTAGCCTGGCCAATGAGCAGTTCTTC. Translation gives CASTPTGTSLANEQFF.

This chain connects TRBV5-1 to TRBJ2-7, with TRBD2 identical over 7 bases. CDR1 is SGHRS, CDR2 YFSETQ, per germline. The trim removed 4 bases at V and 0 bases at J, leaving 10 bases unmatched. The CDR3 has 16 residues. The CDR3 protein is CASSIRAASGSYEQYV. For the CDR3, the DNA is TGCGCCAGCAGCATAAGGGCGGCTAGCGGCTCCTACGAGCAGTACGTC.

This chain joins TRBV11-2 and TRBJ2-2; a possible D gene is TRBD1 (6 bases). CDR3 length: 16 residues. The germline gives CDR1 SGHAT, CDR2 FQNNGV. V lost 0 bases and J lost 3, with 11 bases in between. In DNA, the CDR3 is TGTGCCAGCAGCTTAGACGCGGCAGGGGACACCGGGGAGCTGTTTTTT. Protein sequence: CASSLDAAGDTGELFF.

This clonotype appeared many times. CDR3 region: CASSLTSGGQYNEQFF. The CDR3 DNA follows: TGCGCCAGCAGCTTGACTAGCGGGGGGCAATACAATGAGCAGTTCTTC. V is TRBV5-1 and J is TRBJ2-1; 12 bases agree with TRBD2. V lost 1 base to trimming and J lost 4 bases; unmatched junction nucleotides: 3. Germline CDR1 and CDR2: SGHRS and YFSETQ. There are 16 residues in the CDR3.

V and J are TRBV5-1 and TRBJ1-3; D unresolved. V was cut by 4 bases and J by 0 bases, with 17 bases left in between. The germline V gene encodes CDR1 SGHRS and CDR2 YFSETQ. This CDR3 has 17 residues. CDR3 DNA sequence: TGCGCCAGCAGCCCCACGCCCGATAGCAGCTCTGGAAACACCATATATTTT. Amino acid sequence: CASSPTPDSSSGNTIYF.

This clonotype was seen many times. This chain connects TRBV20-1 to TRBJ2-7, with D perhaps matching TRBD2 (6 bases). V was shortened by 0 bases and J by 6 bases, with 9 bases between the two germline ends. The germline CDR1 and CDR2 sequences are DFQATT and SNEGSKA (reference sequence). The CDR3 extends over 12 amino acids. The CDR3 spells CSARDVRGEQYV. DNA for the CDR3: TGCAGTGCTAGAGATGTGCGGGGCGAGCAGTACGTC.

The genes are TRBV7-2 and TRBJ1-2, with a weak D call TRBD1 (6 bases). The CDR3 length is 16 residues. Germline V gene data show CDR1 as SGHTA and CDR2 as FQGNSA. Between the trimmed V and J ends, which lost 2 bases and 2 bases, there was a span of 15 bases. CDR3 coding DNA: TGTGCCAGCAGCTTAATGGGCTTGGGGGCGAACTATGGCTACACCTTC. Its translation: CASSLMGLGANYGYTF. Full variable domain (outside the CDR3, taken from reference TRBV7-2 and TRBJ1-2): GAGVSQSPSNKVTEKGKDVELRCDPISGHTALYWYRQSLGQGLEFLIYFQGNSAPDKSGLPSDRFSAERTGGSVSTLTIQRTQQEDSAVYLCASSLMGLGANYGYTFGSGTRLTVV.

This clonotype has only a few counts. This chain links TRBV21-1 with TRBJ2-7; the table gives TRBD1 as D, unverified against the DNA. TRBV21-1 is a pseudogene. The CDR3 is 16 residues long. The DNA for the CDR3 is TGTGCCAGCAGCAAAGGAGGGGAGAGGGGCTCCTACGAGCAGTACGTC. Translated, it gives CASSKGGERGSYEQYV.

This clonotype was seen more than once but under ten times. This chain links TRBV7-6 with TRBJ2-2; TRBD2 is a possible D gene (7 bases). The germline CDR1 and CDR2 sequences are SGHVS and FNYEAQ. The CDR3 is 17 residues long. Trimming shortened V by 0 bases and J by 7 bases, and 18 bases separated the two germline ends. The CDR3 here is CASSLAHVGGPGGELFF. For the CDR3, the DNA is TGTGCCAGCAGCTTAGCTCATGTCGGGGGGCCTGGCGGGGAGCTGTTTTTT.

This clonotype occurred many times. The V gene is TRBV5-1, the J gene TRBJ2-2; 9 bases line up with TRBD1. After removal of 4 bases from V and 0 bases from J, the junction contained 4 bases not matched to a gene. The CDR3 totals 16 residues. Germline CDR1 is SGHRS and CDR2 is YFSETQ. CDR3 region: CASSPGQGANTGELFF. In DNA, the CDR3 is TGCGCCAGCAGCCCGGGACAGGGAGCGAACACCGGGGAGCTGTTTTTT.

This clonotype was detected many times. The chain uses TRBV6-5 and TRBJ2-7; 8 bases are a match to TRBD1. Trimming cost V 9 bases and J 6 bases; bases outside gene matches: 10. The length of the CDR3 is 13 residues. Germline assignment: CDR1 MNHEY and CDR2 SVGAGI. The CDR3 region has the DNA TGTGCCAGGCCGGACAGGGTTGACTGCGAGCAGTACTTC. Translation gives CARPDRVDCEQYF.

V gene TRBV19 combines with J gene TRBJ1-4, with TRBD1 identical over 7 bases. The length of the CDR3 is 14 residues. Germline lookup yields CDR1 LNHDA and CDR2 SQIVND (reference sequence). The ends lost 6 bases at V and 5 bases at J; junction bases unmatched: 6. CDR3 bases: TGTGCCAGTAGAACTGGGACAGTCAATGAAAAACTGTTTTTT. Translating gives CASRTGTVNEKLFF.